The entry below describes one T cell receptor (beta chain). The PCR used 60 Vbeta and 13 Jbeta primers. Using immunoSEQ multiplex PCR, the repertoire was profiled, and TCRdb retains in-frame clones only, with some absent. In the table there are 150,000 to 180,000 clones, around 75% of which are singletons. These data are taken from a study of cytomegalovirus exposure and HLA in healthy donors. With V trimmed by 4 bases and J by 7 bases, 12 bases remained unmatched. The germline CDR1 and CDR2 sequences are LGHNA and YSLEER. This CDR3 has 17 amino acids. This chain connects TRBV4-3 to TRBJ2-1, with 11 bases fitting TRBD2. Source material: PBMCs. This TCR was sampled from a man between 18 and 29 years old in good health and CMV-seronegative. DNA for the CDR3: TGCGCCAGCAGCCCCCAAGGAACTAGCGGGAGCAGGAATGAGCAGTTCTTC. Residues: CASSPQGTSGSRNEQFF.